These 23 T cell receptor beta chains were all obtained from the same sample, sequenced in a study of T cell changes during pregnancy in multiple sclerosis. Sequenced by immunoSEQ multiplex PCR; TCRdb stores in-frame clones only, minus some. The table lists tens of thousands of clones, about 85% of them singletons. The source was CD4+ T cells from peripheral blood mononuclear cells, collected after pregnancy. These receptors all come from a female donor with multiple sclerosis, enrolled in a pregnancy study.

This chain connects TRBV21-1 to TRBJ1-6; TRBD1, the table's D call, was not compared with the DNA. TRBV21-1 is a pseudogene. The CDR3 spans 15 residues. Written as DNA, the CDR3 is TGTGCCAGCAGCAAAGGCGGGACAGGGTATTCACCCCTCCACTTT. It is translated as CASSKGGTGYSPLHF.

This clone was picked up a small number of times. The V and J genes are TRBV9 and TRBJ2-2; 7 bases fit TRBD2. J was trimmed by 3 bases and V by 0 bases; bases with no gene match: 2. CDR3 length: 15 residues. Germline CDR1 SGDLS, CDR2 YYNGEE. This CDR3 reads CASSVGGGYTGELFF. The CDR3 DNA reads as TGTGCCAGCAGCGTAGGGGGGGGGTACACCGGGGAGCTGTTTTTT.

This chain connects TRBV2 to TRBJ1-1, with unresolved D. V dropped 8 bases and J dropped 2 bases, with 15 bases sitting between them. CDR1 SNHLY and CDR2 FYNNEI come from the germline V gene. The CDR3 spans 14 residues. The CDR3 DNA sequence: TGTGCCAGCTGCTTAACCCGGTCTAACACTGAAGCTTTCTTT. Its translation is CASCLTRSNTEAFF.

This clone came up once. The chain combines TRBV5-8 with TRBJ1-5; possibly TRBD1 for D (5 bases). Trimming took 2 bases from V and 7 from J, leaving 16 bases between them. Germline CDR1 reads SGHTS; CDR2 reads YDEGEE. This CDR3 region has 15 residues. The CDR3 DNA sequence: TGTGCCAGCAGCTTAGGGGAACGACAAAACCAGCCCCAGCATTTT. Protein: CASSLGERQNQPQHF.

This chain uses TRBV11-2 with TRBJ2-3, with D possibly being TRBD2 (5 bases). Germline V lookup: CDR1 SGHAT, CDR2 FQNNGV. CDR3 length equals 17 residues. V lost 6 bases and J 1 base, leaving 20 bases between the germline ends. The CDR3 loop is CASRPFLADLRTDTQYF. In DNA, the CDR3 is TGTGCCAGCAGGCCATTTCTAGCTGATCTGCGCACAGATACGCAGTATTTT. The variable domain in full, with the rest retrieved from reference TRBV11-2 and TRBJ2-3, is EAGVAQSPRYKIIEKRQSVAFWCNPISGHATLYWYQQILGQGPKLLIQFQNNGVVDDSQLPKDRFSAERLKGVDSTLKIQPAKLEDSAVYLCASRPFLADLRTDTQYFGPGTRLTVL.

This clone came up once. This sequence joins TRBV28 and TRBJ1-6; 7 bases agree with TRBD1. There are 15 residues in the CDR3. CDR1 MDHEN and CDR2 SYDVKM come from the germline V gene. Germline trimming cut 6 bases from V and 7 bases from J; bases unmatched to any gene: 9. Here the CDR3 reads CASSPGTATNSPLHF. Written as DNA, the CDR3 is TGTGCCAGCAGCCCTGGGACAGCGACCAATTCACCCCTCCACTTT.

The genes are TRBV5-1 and TRBJ2-3; 8 positions match TRBD1. Germline V gene data show CDR1 as SGHRS and CDR2 as YFSETQ. V lost 4 bases and J lost 5; bases outside the gene matches: 3. There are 13 residues in the CDR3. The CDR3 nucleotides read TGCGCCAGCAGCCGACAGGGGCGAGATACGCAGTATTTT. Protein product: CASSRQGRDTQYF.

This clone was seen more than once but under ten times. The J gene is TRBJ2-7, the V gene TRBV28; D is perhaps TRBD1 (6 bases). V was cut by 6 bases and J by 3 bases, with 15 bases left in between. Germline V gene lookup returns CDR1 MDHEN and CDR2 SYDVKM. The CDR3 has 14 amino acids. The CDR3 is CASRLGTTGYEQYF. CDR3 sequence (DNA): TGTGCCAGCAGGCTTGGGACAACGGGCTACGAGCAGTACTTC.

The J gene is TRBJ2-2, the V gene TRBV4-3; D call uncertain. Germline V gene lookup returns CDR1 LGHNA and CDR2 YSLEER. CDR3 length: 14 residues. The V end lost 3 bases, the J end lost 6 bases, and 11 bases lay between the germline ends. This chain's CDR3 is CASSQISASGELFF. The CDR3 bases are TGCGCCAGCAGCCAGATAAGCGCTTCCGGGGAGCTGTTTTTT.

This chain links TRBV6-1 with TRBJ1-4; D is possibly TRBD1 (6 bases). Germline CDR1 reads MNHNS; CDR2 reads SASEGT. V was trimmed by 1 base and J by 7 bases, leaving 13 bases between them. The CDR3 runs 15 residues. The CDR3 nucleotides read TGTGCCAGCAGTGAAGGGCAGGGGATGGGTGAAAAACTGTTTTTT. The encoded protein is CASSEGQGMGEKLFF.

The chain employs TRBV6-5 and TRBJ1-3; D is perhaps TRBD1 (5 bases). The V gene's germline CDR1 is MNHEY and CDR2 SVGAGI. The CDR3 is made up of 15 amino acids. V was trimmed by 7 bases and J by 0 bases, leaving 13 bases between them. CDR3 loop: CASKGRAHSGNTIYF. In DNA form, the CDR3 reads TGTGCCAGCAAGGGCAGGGCCCACTCTGGAAACACCATATATTTT.

This clone has only one observation. The V call is TRBV6-5, the J call TRBJ1-1, with a weak D call TRBD1 (5 bases). CDR3 length: 14 residues. Germline assignment: CDR1 MNHEY and CDR2 SVGAGI. V was pared by 6 bases and J by 5 bases, with 16 bases between. The DNA of the CDR3 is TGTGCCAGCAGAGCTAGGGGAGGTCTTACTGAAGCTTTCTTT. This gives the protein CASRARGGLTEAFF.

The chain is built from TRBV4-2 and TRBJ2-2; TRBD1 aligns across 8 bases. The CDR3 consists of 15 residues. Trimming cost V 1 base and J 7 bases; bases outside gene matches: 5. The germline V gene has CDR1 LGHNA and CDR2 YNFKEQ. CDR3 sequence reads: CASSQADRDDGELFF. The CDR3 coding sequence is TGTGCCAGCAGCCAAGCGGACAGGGATGACGGGGAGCTGTTTTTT.

The table lists this clone with a count of one. V gene TRBV10-2 combines with J gene TRBJ1-5; D perhaps matches TRBD1 (6 bases). Looked up from germline, CDR1 is WSHSY and CDR2 is SAAADI. This CDR3 region has 17 residues. With 2 bases removed from V and 1 base from J, the gap between germline ends came to 15 bases. The CDR3 DNA sequence: TGCGCCAGCAGTGAGAGGGGGGGCCCTGGAAGCAATCAGCCCCAGCATTTT. Protein: CASSERGGPGSNQPQHF.

V gene TRBV10-3 combines with J gene TRBJ1-2; 11 nucleotides align to TRBD1. The germline CDR1 and CDR2 sequences are ENHRY and SYGVKD. The V and J ends lost 4 bases and 8 bases, in that order; junction bases with no gene match: 9. The CDR3 sequence is 15 residues long. The CDR3 region has the DNA TGTGCCATCAGTGGGCCGGGACAGGGGGATGAAGGCTACACCTTC. It translates to CAISGPGQGDEGYTF.

The V gene is TRBV5-6, the J gene TRBJ1-1; D is possibly TRBD1 (5 bases). V was clipped by 4 bases and J by 5 bases, with 18 bases between them. This CDR3 contains 15 residues. The germline V gene encodes CDR1 SGHDT and CDR2 YYEEEE. CDR3 coding DNA: TGTGCCAGCAGCCCCACTCGCAGGGACTATACTGAAGCTTTCTTT. Amino acids: CASSPTRRDYTEAFF.

The genes are TRBV6-1 and TRBJ2-3, with TRBD1 identical over 7 bases. There are 15 residues in the CDR3. CDR1 and CDR2 (germline): MNHNS, SASEGT. V dropped 6 bases and J dropped 4; count of bases not matched to a gene: 10. CDR3 protein: CASRIQGSLADTQYF. In DNA form, the CDR3 reads TGTGCCAGCAGGATACAGGGGAGTTTAGCAGATACGCAGTATTTT.

This clone was picked up one time. The J gene is TRBJ1-3, the V gene TRBV7-9, with TRBD1 matching 8 bases. V trimming: 1 base; J trimming: 4 bases; junction bases outside the gene matches: 3. The CDR3 has 15 amino acids. CDR1 and CDR2 from the germline V gene are SEHNR and FQNEAQ (reference sequence). DNA of the CDR3: TGTGCCAGCAGCTTAGGACAGGGGAACGGAAACACCATATATTTT. Amino acid sequence: CASSLGQGNGNTIYF.

V and J are TRBV5-4 and TRBJ2-3; 10 bases line up with TRBD2. Germline CDR1 is SGHNT and CDR2 is YYREEE (reference sequence). The CDR3 is made up of 16 amino acids. V gave up 4 bases and J gave up 1 base; unmatched junction bases: 6. The CDR3 reads CASSPGGTSGTDTQYF. The CDR3 bases are TGTGCCAGCAGCCCCGGGGGGACTAGCGGCACAGATACGCAGTATTTT.

V and J are TRBV12-5 and TRBJ2-1; 7 nucleotides match TRBD1. Germline CDR1 reads LGHNT; CDR2 reads FRNRAP. This CDR3 region has 16 residues. Trimming took 4 bases from V and 6 from J; bases not matched to a gene: 12. CDR3 in DNA: TGTGCTAGTGGTTCCACCGGGACAGCAAGAACCAATGAGCAGTTCTTC. It specifies CASGSTGTARTNEQFF. The variable domain in full, completed from reference TRBV12-5 and TRBJ2-1, reads DARVTQTPRHKVTEMGQEVTMRCQPILGHNTVFWYRQTMMQGLELLAYFRNRAPLDDSGMPKDRFSAEMPDATLATLKIQPSEPRDSAVYFCASGSTGTARTNEQFFGPGTRLTVL.

The rearrangement links TRBV7-6 to TRBJ2-7; 11 positions agree with TRBD1. CDR3 size: 16 residues. The germline CDR1 and CDR2 sequences are SGHVS and FNYEAQ. V lost 1 base and J lost 3; bases outside the gene matches: 5. CDR3: CASSLGGGTGGYEQYF. The CDR3 DNA is TGTGCCAGCAGCTTAGGAGGTGGGACAGGGGGCTACGAGCAGTACTTC.

The chain carries TRBV4-3 and TRBJ1-4, with D possibly TRBD1 on 6 matching bases. The length of the CDR3 is 16 residues. Trimming pared 4 bases from V and 5 bases from J, leaving 17 bases between. In germline, CDR1 is LGHNA, CDR2 YSLEER. CDR3 sequence: CASSLGGGTLNEKLFF. The DNA for the CDR3 is TGCGCCAGCAGCCTAGGGGGGGGGACTCTCAATGAAAAACTGTTTTTT.

The chain combines TRBV19 with TRBJ1-6, with TRBD1 matching 7 bases. Trimming removed 4 bases from V and 4 bases from J; junction bases left unmatched: 4. The germline CDR1 and CDR2 sequences are LNHDA and SQIVND (reference sequence). This CDR3 contains 15 residues. The CDR3 here is CASSNRGAYNSPLHF. CDR3 nucleotides: TGTGCCAGTAGTAACAGGGGCGCATATAATTCACCCCTCCACTTT. Together with reference TRBV19 and TRBJ1-6, the CDR3 gives the full variable domain: DGGITQSPKYLFRKEGQNVTLSCEQNLNHDAMYWYRQDPGQGLRLIYYSQIVNDFQKGDIAEGYSVSREKKESFPLTVTSAQKNPTAFYLCASSNRGAYNSPLHFGNGTRLTVT.